The rows below give T cell receptor beta chains drawn from one sample of a study of human T cells and chemical hapten exposure. TCRdb re-analysed the RACE reads in MiXCR, keeping a single row per CDR3 protein. The table has roughly 50,000 distinct CDR3 sequences, around 9.5% seen once. This sample comprised whole blood, obtained in connection with sensitization to the hapten diphenylcyclopropenone (DPC). The source is a woman in her forties or fifties with alopecia areata. Some clones in this sample may be carry-over from other donors' samples. Each CDR3 is given with its conserved first and last residue. Fields, in order: V gene, J gene, clone size, D gene, CDR3 protein, CDR3 DNA. A D gene is named only where the DNA matches it firmly. Part of the rows lack a size; the others show once, few, many or a class for expanded clones.

V: TRBV12-3/TRBV12-4
J: TRBJ1-1
size: many
D: .
CDR3: CASSLEKNTEAFF
DNA: TGTGCCAGCAGTTTAGAGAAGAACACTGAAGCTTTCTTT

V: TRBV7-2
J: TRBJ2-5
size: few
D: TRBD1
CDR3: CASSTHWGQYEETQYF
DNA: TGTGCCAGCAGCACCCACTGGGGACAGTATGAAGAGACCCAGTACTTC

V: TRBV20-1
J: TRBJ2-7
size: many
D: TRBD1
CDR3: CSASGTGFNEQYF
DNA: TGCAGTGCTAGTGGGACAGGGTTCAACGAGCAGTACTTC

V: TRBV5-1
J: TRBJ1-1
size: few
D: .
CDR3: CASSLTTGLNTEAFF
DNA: TGCGCCAGCAGCTTGACGACAGGACTGAACACTGAAGCTTTCTTT

V: TRBV20-1
J: TRBJ1-2
size: .
D: .
CDR3: CSARRLPGSDGYTF
DNA: TGCAGTGCTAGACGCCTCCCGGGGTCGGATGGCTACACCTTC

V: TRBV5-1
J: TRBJ2-1
size: .
D: TRBD2
CDR3: CASSPTTSGGAVEQFF
DNA: TGCGCCAGCAGCCCCACAACTAGCGGGGGGGCTGTTGAGCAGTTCTTC

V: TRBV7-2
J: TRBJ2-1
size: .
D: TRBD1
CDR3: CASSSQGAFVDEQFF
DNA: TGTGCCAGCAGCTCTCAGGGGGCCTTTGTAGATGAGCAGTTCTTC

V: TRBV18
J: TRBJ1-1
size: many
D: TRBD1
CDR3: CASSVTGDGTEAFF
DNA: TGTGCCAGCTCAGTCACAGGGGATGGGACTGAAGCTTTCTTT

V: TRBV11-2
J: TRBJ2-7
size: many
D: .
CDR3: CASSLGPQGDEQYF
DNA: TGTGCCAGCAGCTTAGGTCCACAGGGTGACGAGCAGTACTTC

V: TRBV29-1
J: TRBJ2-3
size: .
D: .
CDR3: CSVERIPRTLRATDTQYF
DNA: TGCAGCGTTGAACGGATCCCAAGGACTCTTCGGGCCACAGATACGCAGTATTTT

V: TRBV7-9
J: TRBJ2-7
size: few
D: .
CDR3: CASSTGLFYEQYF
DNA: TGTGCCAGCAGCACGGGACTGTTTTACGAGCAGTACTTC

V: TRBV21-1
J: TRBJ2-7
size: .
D: .
CDR3: CASSLEDRTSAYEQYF
DNA: TGTGCCAGCAGCTTAGAGGACCGGACTAGCGCCTACGAGCAGTACTTC

V: TRBV12-3/TRBV12-4
J: TRBJ2-3
size: .
D: .
CDR3: CASSFRTGDTQYF
DNA: TGTGCCAGCAGTTTCCGGACTGGAGATACGCAGTATTTT

V: TRBV7-6
J: TRBJ1-2
size: few
D: .
CDR3: CASSLAGLSYGYTF
DNA: TGTGCCAGCAGCTTGGCCGGGCTCAGCTATGGCTACACCTTC

V: TRBV5-5
J: TRBJ2-2
size: many
D: .
CDR3: CASSWGRENTGELFF
DNA: TGTGCCAGCAGCTGGGGCAGGGAGAACACCGGGGAGCTGTTTTTT

V: TRBV5-1
J: TRBJ2-7
size: few
D: .
CDR3: CASSYGTDRSYEQYF
DNA: TGCGCCAGCAGCTATGGGACGGACCGCTCCTACGAGCAGTACTTC

V: TRBV5-1
J: TRBJ2-7
size: few
D: .
CDR3: CASSLSGTAHEQYF
DNA: TGCGCCAGCAGCTTGTCGGGAACAGCCCACGAGCAGTACTTC

V: TRBV20-1
J: TRBJ2-7
size: .
D: TRBD1
CDR3: CSALGGSEQYF
DNA: TGCAGTGCCTTAGGGGGCTCCGAGCAGTACTTC

V: TRBV9
J: TRBJ2-7
size: few
D: TRBD1
CDR3: CAREDRVSEQYF
DNA: TGTGCCAGGGAGGACAGGGTGAGCGAGCAGTACTTC

V: TRBV6-2/TRBV6-3
J: TRBJ2-3
size: few
D: .
CDR3: CASSYTTALHYSTDTQYF
DNA: TGTGCCAGCAGTTACACGACAGCACTCCATTATAGCACAGATACGCAGTATTTT

V: TRBV7-8
J: TRBJ1-1
size: .
D: TRBD1
CDR3: CASSLALGTGGTEAFF
DNA: TGTGCCAGCAGCTTAGCGCTTGGGACAGGGGGCACTGAAGCTTTCTTT

V: TRBV4-1
J: TRBJ2-7
size: many
D: TRBD1
CDR3: CASSQQQGAYEQYF
DNA: TGCGCCAGCAGCCAACAACAGGGGGCCTACGAGCAGTACTTC

V: TRBV19
J: TRBJ2-1
size: few
D: TRBD2
CDR3: CASSSGSSYNEQFF
DNA: TGTGCCAGTAGTAGCGGGAGCTCCTACAATGAGCAGTTCTTC

V: TRBV28
J: TRBJ2-7
size: .
D: .
CDR3: CASSFVGEQYF
DNA: TGTGCCAGCAGTTTCGTGGGGGAGCAGTACTTC

V: TRBV11-2
J: TRBJ2-1
size: .
D: .
CDR3: CASSLDSYSYNEQFF
DNA: TGTGCCAGCAGCTTAGATAGCTATTCCTACAATGAGCAGTTCTTC

V: TRBV6-6
J: TRBJ2-7
size: .
D: .
CDR3: CASSSGTRSYEQYF
DNA: TGTGCCAGCTCTTCCGGGACTCGCTCCTACGAGCAGTACTTC

V: TRBV7-7
J: TRBJ2-1
size: .
D: .
CDR3: CASSLALDYYNEQFF
DNA: TGTGCTAGCAGCTTAGCTCTCGACTACTACAATGAGCAGTTCTTC

V: TRBV13
J: TRBJ2-1
size: many
D: TRBD1
CDR3: CASSLGQGTSQFF
DNA: TGTGCCAGCAGCTTAGGACAGGGGACGTCCCAGTTCTTC

V: TRBV11-2
J: TRBJ2-1
size: few
D: .
CDR3: CASSPVGLEQFF
DNA: TGTGCCAGCAGCCCCGTCGGTCTCGAGCAGTTCTTC

V: TRBV19
J: TRBJ1-5
size: .
D: .
CDR3: CASRARSNQPQHF
DNA: TGTGCCAGTAGGGCCCGAAGCAATCAGCCCCAGCATTTT

V: TRBV5-4
J: TRBJ2-7
size: .
D: .
CDR3: CASSFLPQQYF
DNA: TGTGCCAGCAGCTTCCTTCCTCAGCAGTACTTC

V: TRBV6-1
J: TRBJ1-4
size: .
D: TRBD1
CDR3: CASSPQGQVSNEKLFF
DNA: TGTGCCAGCAGTCCTCAAGGACAGGTTTCGAATGAAAAACTGTTTTTT

V: TRBV6-5
J: TRBJ1-6
size: many
D: TRBD1
CDR3: CASSPDRGNSPLHF
DNA: TGTGCCAGCAGTCCCGACAGGGGGAATTCACCCCTCCACTTT

V: TRBV29-1
J: TRBJ2-3
size: many
D: .
CDR3: CSATDYRTDTQYF
DNA: TGCAGCGCCACGGACTACCGCACAGATACGCAGTATTTT

V: TRBV18
J: TRBJ2-7
size: many
D: .
CDR3: CASSPATEFYEQYF
DNA: TGTGCCAGCTCACCCGCGACAGAATTCTACGAGCAGTACTTC

V: TRBV28
J: TRBJ2-3
size: few
D: .
CDR3: CASSLPSVRVGDTQYF
DNA: TGTGCCAGCAGTCTCCCCTCCGTGCGCGTAGGAGATACGCAGTATTTT

V: TRBV12-3/TRBV12-4
J: TRBJ1-1
size: few
D: TRBD1
CDR3: CASTLGDRVGTEAFF
DNA: TGTGCCAGCACCTTAGGCGACAGGGTTGGCACTGAAGCTTTCTTT

V: TRBV27
J: TRBJ1-6
size: few
D: .
CDR3: CASSLRDYNSPLHF
DNA: TGTGCCAGCAGCCTCAGGGACTATAATTCACCCCTCCACTTT

V: TRBV11-2
J: TRBJ2-1
size: few
D: .
CDR3: CASSPVNEQFF
DNA: TGTGCCAGCAGCCCAGTCAATGAGCAGTTCTTC

V: TRBV28
J: TRBJ2-5
size: .
D: TRBD1
CDR3: CASSPGQGAGETQYF
DNA: TGTGCCAGCAGTCCGGGACAGGGGGCAGGAGAGACCCAGTACTTC

V: TRBV7-2
J: TRBJ2-7
size: .
D: TRBD2
CDR3: CASSSSGRVHEQYF
DNA: TGTGCCAGCAGCTCTAGCGGGAGGGTCCACGAGCAGTACTTC

V: TRBV12-3/TRBV12-4
J: TRBJ2-5
size: many
D: .
CDR3: CASTPSRLGGQYF
DNA: TGTGCCAGCACCCCGTCCAGGTTGGGGGGACAGTACTTC

V: TRBV19
J: TRBJ2-2
size: .
D: .
CDR3: CASTMGSANTGELFF
DNA: TGTGCCAGTACCATGGGAAGCGCGAACACCGGGGAGCTGTTTTTT

V: TRBV18
J: TRBJ1-1
size: many
D: .
CDR3: CASSQAGNTEAFF
DNA: TGTGCCAGCTCACAGGCAGGGAACACTGAAGCTTTCTTT

V: TRBV6-4
J: TRBJ1-1
size: few
D: .
CDR3: CATRNGGDYDEAFF
DNA: TGTGCCACTCGGAACGGAGGGGATTATGATGAAGCTTTCTTT

V: TRBV19
J: TRBJ1-5
size: .
D: .
CDR3: CASSIGGDQPQHF
DNA: TGTGCCAGTAGTATAGGCGGTGATCAGCCCCAGCATTTT